The TCR beta chain under discussion was sequenced for a study of T-cell reconstitution after alpha-beta-depleted transplantation in children listed by TCRdb under 2016. The study in broad terms: Using TCR repertoire profiling, the study quantitatively followed how T-cell immune reconstitution unfolded in children after TCRalphabeta/CD19-depleted allogeneic hematopoietic cell transplantation.

The CDR3 starts with the cysteine, ends with the phenylalanine, and has 15 residues. Only the CDR3 DNA stays, 45 bases, in frame from base 1. CDR1 and CDR2 are drawn from the germline V gene: MNHNS, SASEGT. A distance of 16 bases separates the germline ends of V and J, which lose 9 bases and 0 bases respectively. With regard to this clonotype: Its antigen is unknown. No per-base quality is available; no much larger clone lies one base away.

Libraries were built with PCR. Sequencing relied on an Illumina HiSeq 2500. Molecular barcoding was employed in the preparation of TCR libraries, with unique molecular identifiers being used to normalize TCRbeta repertoire quantification. Clones were called with MiXCR by TCRdb after fastp trimmed the public reads at Q25, and only in-frame beta chains were retained. Entries that share a CDR3 protein sequence are merged under the most common genes and DNA. This sample gives fewer than 750,000 distinct CDR3 sequences in total; 25% to 30% of them show up just once. 30% to 45% of the sample is held by the ten biggest clonotypes. The paper's findings and limits, for the study overall: The high TCRbeta diversity at day 60 in some patients was ascribed to recipient T cells and intrathymic progenitors that had survived conditioning. Over subsequent months, a decline in hyperexpanded clone frequencies was noted, and after one year, T-cell counts and TCRbeta diversity were mostly ascribed to newly produced T cells. The apparently early recovery of alphabetaT-cell counts about two months after transplant reportedly depended on only several hundred rapidly expanded clones that came from non-depleted graft cells.

The sample's treatment or condition, from its label and the paper: allogeneic hematopoietic cell transplantation with graft depleted of TCRalphabeta T cells and CD19 B cells. The children who served as transplant recipients had been given grafts of TCRalphabeta/CD19-depleted allogeneic hematopoietic cells. Sequenced material: PBMCs, taken before TCRalphabeta/CD19-depleted stem cell transplant. The chain links TRBV6-1 with TRBJ2-3, with TRBD1 perhaps the D gene, on 6 matching bases. The TCR comes from a boy under two years old with Wiskott-Aldrich syndrome, due to receive a stem cell transplant. The nucleotide sequence reads as follows: TGTGCCAGTGCTCGGCGGACAGCTAGCACAGATACGCAGTATTTT. It is translated as CASARRTASTDTQYF.